This TCR beta chain was observed in a study of beta chain features in type 1 diabetes. All of the isolated RNA was reverse transcribed, so expressed TCRB transcripts were sequenced. The repertoire was sequenced with immunoSEQ multiplex PCR; TCRdb's copy has only in-frame clones and lacks some. The data show about 150,000 clones, over 8.5% seen once. Findings of the study overall: Patients showed naive, central memory and Treg TCRB repertoires that appeared more similar than those of healthy donors.

It was via CD45RO/CCR7/CD25/CD127/CD95/CD27 that CD4+ naive, central memory, regulatory and stem cell-like memory cells were sorted. In regard to this clone: No antigen is known for it.

This CDR3 contains 11 residues. J lost 10 bases, V lost 6 bases, and 2 bases had no gene match. The germline V gene has CDR1 DFQATT and CDR2 SNEGSKA (reference sequence). This receptor was obtained from a man between 18 and 29 years old in good health. The chain couples TRBV20-1 to TRBJ2-1, with 11 nucleotides matching TRBD2. Sample: central memory CD4+ T cells from blood. This chain's CDR3 is CSATSGREQFF. As DNA, the CDR3 is TGCAGTGCCACTAGCGGGAGAGAGCAGTTCTTC.